This T cell receptor (beta chain) was obtained from a study of cytomegalovirus exposure and HLA in healthy donors. Looking at the study overall: A prior analysis found 95 million to 140 million unique TCR beta sequences from 150 million to 200 million T cells.

PCR involved 60 Vbeta and 13 Jbeta primers. TCRdb's copy holds only in-frame clones and misses some; the assay was immunoSEQ multiplex PCR. The repertoire has 140,000 to 150,000 clones, over 70% of them found once; the top ten carry under 5%. V was clipped by 0 bases and J by 4 bases; unmatched bases: 14. The CDR3 contains 19 residues. Germline loops: CDR1 SGHRS, CDR2 YFSETQ. The TCR sequence derives from a man aged 35-49 years in good health and CMV-seronegative. Input material: PBMCs. The rearrangement links TRBV5-1 to TRBJ2-7; 12 bases are shared with TRBD1. The CDR3 sequence: CASSLAGTGGERGWYEQYF. As DNA, the CDR3 is TGCGCCAGCAGCTTGGCCGGGACAGGGGGCGAGCGGGGGTGGTACGAGCAGTACTTC.